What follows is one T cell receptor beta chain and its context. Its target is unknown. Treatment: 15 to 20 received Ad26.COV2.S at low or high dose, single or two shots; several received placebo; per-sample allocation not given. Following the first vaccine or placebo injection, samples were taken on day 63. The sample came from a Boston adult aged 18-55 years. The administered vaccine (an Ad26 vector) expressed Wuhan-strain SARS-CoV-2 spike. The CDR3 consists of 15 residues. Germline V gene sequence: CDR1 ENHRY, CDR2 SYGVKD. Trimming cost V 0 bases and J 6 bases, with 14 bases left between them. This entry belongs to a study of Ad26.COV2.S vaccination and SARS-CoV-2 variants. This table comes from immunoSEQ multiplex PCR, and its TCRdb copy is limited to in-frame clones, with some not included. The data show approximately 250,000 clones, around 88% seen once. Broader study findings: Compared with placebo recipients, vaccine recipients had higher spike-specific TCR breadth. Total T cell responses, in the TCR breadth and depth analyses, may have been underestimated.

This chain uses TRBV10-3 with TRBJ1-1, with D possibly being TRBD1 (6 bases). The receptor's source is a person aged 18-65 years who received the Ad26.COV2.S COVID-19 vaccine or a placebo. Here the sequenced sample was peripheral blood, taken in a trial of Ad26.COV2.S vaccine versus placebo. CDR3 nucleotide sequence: TGTGCCATCAGTGAGTCCCTAGGGGGAGTCGCTGAAGCTTTCTTT. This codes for CAISESLGGVAEAFF.